Sequencing of this T cell receptor beta chain was carried out in a study of Ad26.COV2.S vaccination and SARS-CoV-2 variants. Study-wide findings and caveats: CD8+ and CD4+ T cells specific for spike reportedly responded with substantial breadth after vaccination. The study found higher spike-specific TCR breadth in vaccine than placebo recipients. Using TCR breadth and depth analyses may have led to underestimated total T cell responses.

Clones were sequenced by immunoSEQ multiplex PCR, and TCRdb holds only the in-frame ones, with some missing. In the table there are fewer than 55,000 clones, 65% to 90% of which are singletons. As concerns this clone: Its target is not known.

V was shortened by 1 base and J by 5 bases, with 6 bases between the two germline ends. The CDR3 is 13 amino acids. Per germline, CDR1 SGHAT and CDR2 FQNNGV. Sequencing was performed on peripheral blood, taken after recovery from COVID-19. The receptor comes from a human donor who had recovered from COVID-19. The V and J genes are TRBV11-2 and TRBJ2-1; D gene unclear. The CDR3 region is CASSLGRNNEQFF. The CDR3, as DNA: TGTGCCAGCAGCTTAGGCAGGAACAATGAGCAGTTCTTC.